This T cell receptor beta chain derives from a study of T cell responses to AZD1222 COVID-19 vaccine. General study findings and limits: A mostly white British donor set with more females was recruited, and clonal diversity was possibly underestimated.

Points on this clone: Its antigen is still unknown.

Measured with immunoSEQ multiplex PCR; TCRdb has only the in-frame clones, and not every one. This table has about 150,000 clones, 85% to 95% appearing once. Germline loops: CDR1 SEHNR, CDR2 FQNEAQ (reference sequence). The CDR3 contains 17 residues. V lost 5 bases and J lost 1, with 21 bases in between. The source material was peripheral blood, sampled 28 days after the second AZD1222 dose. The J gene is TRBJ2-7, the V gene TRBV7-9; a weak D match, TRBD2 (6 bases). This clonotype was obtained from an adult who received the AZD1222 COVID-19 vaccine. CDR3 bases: TGTGCCAGCAGCCCGATGCGGGTGGTAGCGGCATCCTACGAGCAGTACTTC. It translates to CASSPMRVVAASYEQYF.